The following is a T cell receptor (beta chain) sequence with its context. Its antigen target is currently unknown. Base qualities are missing; no much larger clone stands one base away. The data were obtained in a study of blood T cell repertoires in COVID-19 (dated by TCRdb to 2020 to 2022). The study in broad terms: Samples covering the acute and convalescent phases of COVID-19 were provided by collaborators in the United States, Italy and Spain. The material from the prospective study consisted of cDNA or gDNA derived from T cells, B-cell-depleted T cells, or PBMCs. The repertoires were released in a freely available public database meant as a resource for research on the immune response to SARS-CoV-2. Where HLA class I and class II types were available, the types were taken from metadata supplied by the sample provider, not from assay-based typing. Deeply sampled blood TCRbeta repertoires from subjects exposed to, actively infected with, or recovered from COVID-19 were included in the dataset. Nearly every sample came with metadata listing a de-identified subject ID, COVID-19 status, age in years and sex. Samples were obtained from the ongoing ImmuneRACE study (first 160 participants) and from some 1,300 subjects provided by 6 global collaborators.

TCRbeta CDR3 regions were amplified from genomic DNA using the immunoSEQ Assay, a bias-controlled multiplex PCR. On the authors' methods: The number of nucleated cells in each sample was estimated by amplification of reference gene primers within the assay. Sequence reads were collapsed and filtered to measure the absolute abundance of every unique TCRbeta CDR3 rearrangement. For each sample, productive Simpson clonality was calculated by taking the square root of Simpson's diversity index across productive rearrangements. In its TCRdb copy, this immuneACCESS table keeps in-frame sequences only and misses some clones. Where compared with another copy, unresolved V genes explain less than half of these, and the others have no known cause. The V and J calls and clone size are taken from that table; D and trimming were inferred from the DNA. The sample profile shows over 350,000 clones; about 85% of them were found once. Under 2.5% of the sample rests with the top ten.

Participants in the prospective study were aged roughly 18 to 100 years, lived in 20 to 30 United States geographic areas, and enrolled through a virtual design. Cohort assignment in the prospective study relied on participant-reported clinical history from a screening survey and a study questionnaire. Mobile phlebotomists in the prospective study collected whole blood, serum and a nasopharyngeal or oropharyngeal swab from every participant. Over a roughly two-month period, participants in the prospective study had the option of providing additional blood draws and questionnaires. Prospective study blood samples were shipped either frozen or at room temperature before DNA extraction. The V end loses 9 bases and the J end loses 0 bases, and a stretch of 15 bases separates them. The CDR3 holds 14 amino acids from the cysteine to the phenylalanine. Only the CDR3 part of the read is kept: 42 bases, read in frame from the first base. The germline V gene (reference sequence) sets CDR1 to LNHDA and CDR2 to SQIVND.

General findings and caveats noted by the study authors: The amount of clinical and demographic metadata varied by source and participant and was provided uncurated.

The source material was PBMCs or T cells enriched from blood (not recorded which). This receptor was taken from a woman aged 18-29 years with acute COVID-19. Rearrangement joined TRBV19 to TRBJ2-7; a weak D assignment points to TRBD1 (6 bases agree). The nucleotide sequence is TGTGCCAGCAGGGACATCGCCAACTCCTACGAGCAGTACTTC. Its product reads: CASRDIANSYEQYF.